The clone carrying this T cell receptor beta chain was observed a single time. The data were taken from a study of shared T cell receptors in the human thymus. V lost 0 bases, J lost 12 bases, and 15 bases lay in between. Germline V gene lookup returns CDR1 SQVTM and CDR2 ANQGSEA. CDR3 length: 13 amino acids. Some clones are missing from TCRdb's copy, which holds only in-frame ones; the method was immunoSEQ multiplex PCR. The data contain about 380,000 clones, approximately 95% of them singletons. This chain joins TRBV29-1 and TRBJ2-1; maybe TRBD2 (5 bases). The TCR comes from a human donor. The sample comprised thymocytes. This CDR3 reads CSVEEPGLLGQFF. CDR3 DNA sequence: TGCAGCGTTGAAGAACCGGGGTTACTAGGGCAGTTCTTC.